Reported below is one T cell receptor beta chain. This clone appeared a single time. Its antigen specificity is not known. No base qualities exist here, and no much larger clone lies one base off it. TCRbeta CDR3 regions were amplified from genomic DNA using the immunoSEQ Assay, a bias-controlled multiplex PCR. The study's own analysis went as follows. The number of nucleated cells in each sample was estimated from the amplification of reference gene primers within the assay. To quantify the absolute abundance of each unique TCRbeta CDR3 rearrangement, sequence reads were collapsed and filtered. For each sample, productive Simpson clonality was calculated by taking the square root of Simpson's diversity index across productive rearrangements. TCRdb mirrors the immuneACCESS table, restricted to in-frame sequences. Some clones are absent from its copies; in checked studies, under half trace to an unresolved V gene, and the reason for the others is unknown. D and trimming come from the DNA, and the V and J calls and clone size come from that table. The sample profile shows about 150,000 clones; 75% to 90% of them were found once. Around 2.9% of the sample is held by the ten biggest clonotypes.

The data were taken from a study of blood T cell repertoires in COVID-19 (dated by TCRdb to about 2020). Some background on the complete study: The collaborator samples originated in the United States, Italy and Spain and spanned the acute and convalescent phases of COVID-19. The prospective study material was composed of cDNA or gDNA derived from T cells, B-cell-depleted T cells, or PBMCs. Deeply sampled blood TCRbeta repertoires from subjects exposed to, actively infected with, or recovered from COVID-19 were included in the dataset. The repertoires were released in a freely available public database intended as a resource for research on the immune response to SARS-CoV-2. The samples were drawn from two sources: the first 160 participants of the ongoing ImmuneRACE study, and 1,254 subjects contributed by 6 global collaborators. The sample metadata nearly always contained a de-identified subject ID, COVID-19 status, age in years and sex. HLA class I and class II types, where available, came from metadata supplied by the sample provider rather than from assay-based typing.

Whole blood was collected in K2EDTA tubes by collaborating institutions according to the institutions' own protocols. For TCRbeta analysis, collaborators shipped samples as frozen whole blood, isolated PBMCs, or DNA extracted from either of those sample types. Sequences MNHEY (CDR1) and SVGAGI (CDR2) are obtained from the germline V gene. V and J are trimmed by 2 bases and 0 bases, and the gene matches miss 3 bases of the junction. The CDR3 holds 16 amino acids from the cysteine to the phenylalanine. Kept here is only the CDR3 DNA, which spans 48 bases and is read in frame from base 1. Overall study results and their limits: The quantity of clinical and demographic metadata differed by source and by participant and was supplied without curation.

The specimen was peripheral blood. The V and J genes are TRBV6-5 and TRBJ2-5; 10 of the junction bases match TRBD2. The TCR comes from a woman aged 60-75 years with active COVID-19. Here the CDR3 is given as CASSYRAGGYQETQYF. The sequence in DNA is TGTGCCAGCAGTTACAGAGCGGGAGGGTACCAAGAGACCCAGTACTTC.